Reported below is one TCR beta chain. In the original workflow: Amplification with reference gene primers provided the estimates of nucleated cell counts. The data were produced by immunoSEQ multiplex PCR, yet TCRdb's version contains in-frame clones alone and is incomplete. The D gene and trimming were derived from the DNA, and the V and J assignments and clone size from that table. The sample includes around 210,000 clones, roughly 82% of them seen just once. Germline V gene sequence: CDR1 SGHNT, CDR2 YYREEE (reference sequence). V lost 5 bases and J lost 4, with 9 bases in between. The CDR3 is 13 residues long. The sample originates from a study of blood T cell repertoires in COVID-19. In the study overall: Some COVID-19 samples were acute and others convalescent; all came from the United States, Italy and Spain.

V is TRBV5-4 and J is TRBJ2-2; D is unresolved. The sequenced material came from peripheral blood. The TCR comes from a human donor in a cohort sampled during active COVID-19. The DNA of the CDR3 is TGTGCCAGCAGTTCAGGCTTCACCGGGGAGCTGTTTTTT. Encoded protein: CASSSGFTGELFF.